The 21 T cell receptor beta chains below all came from one sample that was sequenced in a study of blood T cell repertoires in COVID-19. The repertoire was sequenced with immunoSEQ multiplex PCR; TCRdb's copy has only in-frame clones and lacks some. The sample lists some 330,000 clones, approximately 90% occurring once. Input material: PBMCs or T cells enriched from blood (not recorded which). All receptors come from a man aged 25-45 years who had recovered from COVID-19.

This sequence joins TRBV5-1 and TRBJ2-7; 8 nucleotides match TRBD1. Germline lookup yields CDR1 SGHRS and CDR2 YFSETQ. The J segment lost 2 bases and the V segment lost 4 bases, leaving 8 bases of the junction unmatched. This CDR3 is 15 amino acids long. CDR3 coding DNA: TGCGCCAGCAGCGACGGACAGGGTGGGACCTACGAGCAGTACTTC. Amino acid sequence: CASSDGQGGTYEQYF.

The gene calls are TRBV10-1 and TRBJ2-5; D possibly corresponds to TRBD1 (6 bases). Germline lookup yields CDR1 WNHNN and CDR2 SYGVQD (reference sequence). This CDR3 is 13 amino acids long. Trimming removed 0 bases from V and 13 bases from J, with 15 bases in between. The CDR3 coding sequence is TGCGCCAGCAGTGAGTCCACAGGGTCTGCCCCGTACTTC. Protein sequence: CASSESTGSAPYF.

The chain is built from TRBV4-1 and TRBJ1-2, with TRBD1 identical over 9 bases. Germline assignment: CDR1 MGHRA and CDR2 YSYEKL. The CDR3 has 16 residues. Unmatched junction bases numbered 12, after V lost 4 bases and J lost 6 bases. The CDR3 spells CASSPSTGQGKHGYTF. For the CDR3, the DNA is TGCGCCAGCAGCCCGTCAACGGGACAGGGCAAACATGGCTACACCTTC.

The chain has TRBV10-3 and TRBJ2-5, with 9 bases fitting TRBD2. J gave up 5 bases and V 6 bases, and 7 bases lay outside the gene matches. The CDR3 is made up of 14 amino acids. Looked up from germline, CDR1 is ENHRY and CDR2 is SYGVKD. CDR3 loop: CAIRGSGGYETQYF. The CDR3 bases are TGTGCCATCAGGGGGAGCGGGGGGTATGAGACCCAGTACTTC.

J is TRBJ2-1 and V is TRBV13; 10 bases map to TRBD2. V lost 3 bases and J lost 0; bases outside the gene matches: 5. The CDR3 totals 17 residues. Germline CDR1 reads PRHDT; CDR2 reads FYEKMQ (reference sequence). The CDR3 region has the DNA TGTGCCAGCAGCTTCTTTAGCGGGAGGACCTCCTACAATGAGCAGTTCTTC. Its protein is CASSFFSGRTSYNEQFF.

The chain employs TRBV3-1 (or the pseudogene TRBV3-2) and TRBJ2-7; TRBD1 matches 10 bases. Losses at the gene ends were 4 bases for V and 2 bases for J; bases not matched to a gene: 5. Germline-derived CDR1 and CDR2 are LGHDT and YNNKEL (reference sequence). The CDR3 has 15 residues. CDR3 nucleotide sequence: TGTGCCAGCAGCCGACAGGGACAGGGGACCTACGAGCAGTACTTC. Its translation: CASSRQGQGTYEQYF.

The J gene is TRBJ2-7, the V gene TRBV23-1; D perhaps matches TRBD1 (5 bases). TRBV23-1 is given ORF status, its function remaining uncertain. The CDR3 length is 16 residues. The ends were cut back, 4 bases at V and 0 bases at J, with 16 bases in the middle. The CDR3 protein is CASSPLQVPLSYEQYF. CDR3 DNA: TGCGCCAGCAGTCCCTTACAGGTACCACTCTCCTACGAGCAGTACTTC.

The chain employs TRBV24-1 and TRBJ2-3, with 9 bases that match TRBD1. Germline loops: CDR1 KGHDR, CDR2 SFDVKD. CDR3 length: 15 residues. V lost 7 bases, J lost 5 bases, and 9 bases stayed unmatched. DNA of the CDR3: TGTGCCACCAGAGGGAACAGGGGGCCTGGAGATACGCAGTATTTT. Amino acid sequence: CATRGNRGPGDTQYF.

This clone was recorded only once. The rearrangement joins TRBV7-6 to TRBJ2-7; D not certain. This CDR3 region has 13 residues. Germline CDR1 reads SGHVS; CDR2 reads FNYEAQ. V lost 5 bases and J 5 bases, leaving 13 bases between the germline ends. CDR3 sequence: CASSLEVGDEQYF. CDR3 coding DNA: TGTGCCAGCAGCCTCGAGGTTGGCGACGAGCAGTACTTC.

The rearrangement uses TRBV19 and TRBJ2-7; the match to TRBD1 covers 11 bases. The ends lost 5 bases at V and 1 base at J; junction bases unmatched: 4. The CDR3 has 15 residues. Germline V gene lookup returns CDR1 LNHDA and CDR2 SQIVND (reference sequence). In nucleotides, the CDR3 is TGTGCCAGTAGTGGGGGACAGGGGGGTTCCTACGAGCAGTACTTC. Encoded protein: CASSGGQGGSYEQYF.

The chain employs TRBV11-2 and TRBJ2-2, with 10 bases identical to TRBD1. This CDR3 comprises 16 residues. Per the germline V gene, CDR1 is SGHAT and CDR2 is FQNNGV. J lost 4 bases, V lost 5 bases, and 7 bases had no gene match. This CDR3 is CASSPGQGVSTGELFF. The CDR3 bases are TGTGCCAGCAGCCCAGGACAGGGGGTGAGCACCGGGGAGCTGTTTTTT.

V usage is TRBV6-5 and J usage is TRBJ1-5; the match to TRBD1 covers 7 bases. Trimming at V came to 7 bases and at J to 1 base, leaving 7 bases not matched to a gene. The CDR3 is 15 residues long. Germline CDR1 is MNHEY and CDR2 is SVGAGI. The CDR3 DNA reads TGTGCCAGCATAAAGGGGGCCGCGAGCAATCAGCCCCAGCATTTT. Translated, it gives CASIKGAASNQPQHF.

This chain connects TRBV6-5 to TRBJ2-7; tentative D call: TRBD2 (6 bases). The germline V gene has CDR1 MNHEY and CDR2 SVGAGI. The V gene lost 7 bases and the J gene lost 2 bases, with 12 bases spanning the gap. CDR3 length: 13 residues. In nucleotides, the CDR3 is TGTGCCAGCACGAGGCGGGATGCCTACGAGCAGTACTTC. Translation: CASTRRDAYEQYF.

This chain uses TRBV3-1 (or the pseudogene TRBV3-2) with TRBJ1-2; weak D call: TRBD1 (5 bases). Per germline, CDR1 LGHDT and CDR2 YNNKEL (reference sequence). V lost 2 bases, J lost 0 bases, and 13 bases lay in between. The CDR3 spans 16 residues. The CDR3 region has the DNA TGTGCCAGCAGCCAACCAGGGCCGCCAACTAACTATGGCTACACCTTC. It yields the protein CASSQPGPPTNYGYTF.

The chain links TRBV5-6 to TRBJ1-6; possibly TRBD1 for D (6 bases). This CDR3 is 15 amino acids long. CDR1 and CDR2 (germline): SGHDT, YYEEEE. V lost 6 bases to trimming and J lost 7 bases, with 17 bases between them. The CDR3 sequence is CASNERYRDNSPLHF. CDR3 bases: TGTGCCAGCAACGAACGATACAGGGACAATTCACCCCTCCACTTT.

This rearrangement joins TRBV27 to TRBJ1-2; 7 bases align to TRBD1. V shed 3 bases, J shed 8 bases, and the junction held 6 bases outside the gene matches. The germline CDR1 and CDR2 sequences are MNHEY and SMNVEV (reference sequence). The CDR3 is made up of 13 amino acids. Here the CDR3 DNA reads TGTGCCAGCAGTTTGACCCGACAGGGAGGCTACACCTTC. Its translation is CASSLTRQGGYTF.

V and J are TRBV12-3 or TRBV12-4 and TRBJ1-5, with D unclear. V lost 5 bases to trimming and J lost 4 bases, with 3 bases between them. CDR3 length: 11 amino acids. The CDR3 DNA is TGTGCCAGCAGTCCGAATCAGCCCCAGCATTTT. Amino acids: CASSPNQPQHF.

The V gene is TRBV14, the J gene TRBJ2-7; a possible D gene is TRBD2 (5 bases). There are 17 residues in the CDR3. V lost 0 bases to trimming and J lost 4 bases, with 19 bases between them. Germline V gene lookup returns CDR1 SGHDN and CDR2 FVKESK. CDR3 coding DNA: TGTGCCAGCAGCCAAGATCGCCTAGCCCCCATCGGATACGAGCAGTACTTC. Translating it yields CASSQDRLAPIGYEQYF. The complete variable domain, with remaining parts taken from reference TRBV14 and TRBJ2-7, reads EAGVTQFPSHSVIEKGQTVTLRCDPISGHDNLYWYRRVMGKEIKFLLHFVKESKQDESGMPNNRFLAERTGGTYSTLKVQPAELEDSGVYFCASSQDRLAPIGYEQYFGPGTRLTVT.

This chain connects TRBV7-2 to TRBJ2-4; D uncertain. Germline V gives CDR1 SGHTA, CDR2 FQGNSA. V shed 5 bases and J shed 0 bases, with 11 bases lying between them. The CDR3 covers 15 residues. The CDR3 DNA sequence: TGTGCCAGCAGCGTCACCCCACTAGCCAAAAACATTCAGTACTTC. This codes for CASSVTPLAKNIQYF.

DNA for the CDR3: TGTGCCTGGAGTGTACCCGGGACAGGGGAATTTAACTATGGCTACACCTTC. Amino acids: CAWSVPGTGEFNYGYTF. The V gene is TRBV30, the J gene TRBJ1-2, with 10 positions matching TRBD1. V shed 0 bases and J 1 base; nucleotides not matched to a gene: 8. Germline values: CDR1 GTSNPN, CDR2 SVGIG (reference sequence). This CDR3 spans 17 amino acids.

This rearrangement joins TRBV19 to TRBJ1-2, with 8 bases fitting TRBD1. Per the germline V gene, CDR1 is LNHDA and CDR2 is SQIVND (reference sequence). V shed 3 bases, J shed 2 bases, and the junction held 5 bases outside the gene matches. CDR3 length: 15 amino acids. The CDR3 DNA is TGTGCCAGTAGTATCTCAGGGGGCATCAACTATGGCTACACCTTC. Translation: CASSISGGINYGYTF.